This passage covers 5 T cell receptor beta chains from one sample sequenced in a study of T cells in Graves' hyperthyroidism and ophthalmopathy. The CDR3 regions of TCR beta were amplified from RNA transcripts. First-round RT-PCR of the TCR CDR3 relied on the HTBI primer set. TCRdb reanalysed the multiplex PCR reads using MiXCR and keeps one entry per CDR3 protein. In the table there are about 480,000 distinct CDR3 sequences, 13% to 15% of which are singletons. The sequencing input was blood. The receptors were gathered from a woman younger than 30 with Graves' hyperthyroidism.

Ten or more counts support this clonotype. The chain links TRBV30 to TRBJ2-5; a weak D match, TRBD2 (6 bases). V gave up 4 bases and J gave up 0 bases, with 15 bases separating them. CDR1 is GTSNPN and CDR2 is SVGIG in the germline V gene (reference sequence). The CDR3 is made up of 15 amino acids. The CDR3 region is CAWILSGDYQETQYF. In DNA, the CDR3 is TGTGCCTGGATCCTTAGCGGAGATTACCAAGAGACCCAGTACTTC.

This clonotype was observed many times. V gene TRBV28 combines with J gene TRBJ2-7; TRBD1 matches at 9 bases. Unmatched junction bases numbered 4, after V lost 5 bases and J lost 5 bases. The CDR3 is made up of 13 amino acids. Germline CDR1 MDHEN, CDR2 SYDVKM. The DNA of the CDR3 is TGTGCCAGCAGTAGGGACAGGGAGGACGAGCAGTACTTC. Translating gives CASSRDREDEQYF.

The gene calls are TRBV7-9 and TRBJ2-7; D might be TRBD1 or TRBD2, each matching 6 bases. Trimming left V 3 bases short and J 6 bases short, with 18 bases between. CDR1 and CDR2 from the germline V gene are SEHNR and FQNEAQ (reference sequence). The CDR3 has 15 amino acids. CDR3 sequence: CASSFYTRGRIEQYF. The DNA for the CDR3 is TGTGCCAGCAGCTTTTATACAAGGGGGAGGATCGAGCAGTACTTC. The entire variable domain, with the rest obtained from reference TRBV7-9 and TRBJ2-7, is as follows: DTGVSQNPRHKITKRGQNVTFRCDPISEHNRLYWYRQTLGQGPEFLTYFQNEAQLEKSRLLSDRFSAERPKGSFSTLEIQRTEQGDSAMYLCASSFYTRGRIEQYFGPGTRLTVT.

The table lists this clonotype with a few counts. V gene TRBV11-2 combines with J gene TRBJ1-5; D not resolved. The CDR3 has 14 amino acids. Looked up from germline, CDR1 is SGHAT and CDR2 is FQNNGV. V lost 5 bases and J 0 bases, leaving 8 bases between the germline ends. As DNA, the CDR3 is TGTGCCAGCAGCGATACAAGTAGCAATCAGCCCCAGCATTTT. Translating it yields CASSDTSSNQPQHF.

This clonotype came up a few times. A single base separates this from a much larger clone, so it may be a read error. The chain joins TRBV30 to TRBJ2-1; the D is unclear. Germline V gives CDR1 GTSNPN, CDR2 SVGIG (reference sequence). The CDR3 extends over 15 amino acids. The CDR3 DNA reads TGTGCCTGGAATGGCCCAACGAGCTCCTACAATGAGCAGCTCTTC. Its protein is CAWNGPTSSYNEQLF.